This T cell receptor (beta chain) was obtained from a study of T cell responses to AZD1222 COVID-19 vaccine. Study conclusions and caveats: Regions left unmutated in variants are reportedly the target of nearly half of spike-specific TCRs. Spike as a whole was targeted by vaccine-associated CD4 TCRs, dominant at 160-218 and 743-854. Clonal diversity was possibly underestimated; the donors were predominantly white British and more often female.

On this clone: As yet, its antigen is unknown.

Clones were read by immunoSEQ multiplex PCR, and TCRdb kept only the in-frame ones, dropping some. The table records approximately 130,000 clones, 89% of them present only once. Trimming took 0 bases from V and 2 from J, leaving 7 bases between them. Germline values: CDR1 ENHRY, CDR2 SYGVKD. This CDR3 spans 14 amino acids. This TCR came from an adult who received the AZD1222 COVID-19 vaccine. The rearrangement links TRBV10-3 to TRBJ1-2; D is uncertain. The sequenced sample was peripheral blood, obtained 28 days after the second AZD1222 dose. CDR3 region: CAISESLGNYGYTF. As DNA, the CDR3 is TGTGCCATCAGTGAGTCGTTGGGGAACTATGGCTACACCTTC.